This T cell receptor (beta chain) was retrieved from a study of blood T cell repertoires in COVID-19. Germline loops: CDR1 LNHDA, CDR2 SQIVND (reference sequence). Trimming took 5 bases from V and 2 from J, leaving 15 bases between them. The CDR3 runs to 15 residues. Sequencing used immunoSEQ multiplex PCR; TCRdb keeps in-frame clones, though not all of them. The data show 270,000 or so clones, with 80% to 90% seen just once and roughly 4.8% held by the top ten. The origin of this receptor is a man aged 35 to 55 with acute or convalescent COVID-19. The sample taken for sequencing was peripheral blood. The genes are TRBV19 and TRBJ1-2, with D unclear. DNA of the CDR3: TGTGCCAGTAGTCCCTCGGGAACCGCCAACTATGGCTACACCTTC. Translation gives CASSPSGTANYGYTF. The full variable domain, with the rest looked up from reference TRBV19 and TRBJ1-2, is DGGITQSPKYLFRKEGQNVTLSCEQNLNHDAMYWYRQDPGQGLRLIYYSQIVNDFQKGDIAEGYSVSREKKESFPLTVTSAQKNPTAFYLCASSPSGTANYGYTFGSGTRLTVV.